The 10 T cell receptor beta chains below come from one sample, sequenced in a study of long-term antiretroviral therapy in people with HIV. Researchers ran immunoSEQ v3.0 at survey level. The data were produced by immunoSEQ multiplex PCR, yet TCRdb's version contains in-frame clones alone and is incomplete. The sample carries about 20,000 clones, approximately 90% recorded once. Specimen: unsorted PBMCs, collected approximately 4.4 years before starting antiretroviral therapy. All receptors come from a young woman with HIV.

V usage is TRBV27 and J usage is TRBJ1-3, with TRBD1 matching over 9 bases. The CDR3 loop spans 15 amino acids. Germline V gene data show CDR1 as MNHEY and CDR2 as SMNVEV (reference sequence). Trimming cost V 4 bases and J 4 bases; bases outside gene matches: 5. The CDR3: CASSSHGTGGNTIYF. The DNA for the CDR3 is TGTGCCAGCAGTTCCCACGGGACAGGGGGAAACACCATATATTTT.

The chain links TRBV4-1 to TRBJ1-6; D gene uncertain. Germline loops: CDR1 MGHRA, CDR2 YSYEKL. The CDR3 has 18 residues. V was pared by 3 bases and J by 9 bases, with 24 bases between. The CDR3 sequence: CASSHAGRDYYRGSPLHF. In DNA form, the CDR3 reads TGCGCCAGCAGCCATGCAGGCCGGGATTACTATCGTGGTTCACCCCTCCACTTT.

The chain carries TRBV6-6 and TRBJ1-3; perhaps TRBD1 as D (6 bases). Germline V gives CDR1 MNHNY, CDR2 SVGAGI (reference sequence). V lost 6 bases and J 0 bases, leaving 12 bases between the germline ends. The CDR3 sequence is 15 residues long. The CDR3 region is CASSSGQTSGNTIYF. The CDR3 DNA reads TGTGCCAGCAGCAGTGGACAGACCTCTGGAAACACCATATATTTT.

J is TRBJ2-1 and V is TRBV5-1; unclear D gene. Trimming shortened V by 2 bases and J by 8 bases, and 17 bases separated the two germline ends. From germline, CDR1 is SGHRS and CDR2 YFSETQ. CDR3 length equals 15 residues. In DNA, the CDR3 is TGCGCCAGCAGCTTAAGAACGGATAGGGTGGATGAGCAGTTCTTC. Translation: CASSLRTDRVDEQFF.

This sequence joins TRBV11-2 and TRBJ2-3; weak D call: TRBD2 (6 bases). Germline lookup yields CDR1 SGHAT and CDR2 FQNNGV. The CDR3 consists of 15 residues. V was trimmed by 0 bases and J by 6 bases, leaving 13 bases between them. The CDR3 loop is CASSLDLGGRDTQYF. For the CDR3, the DNA is TGTGCCAGCAGCTTAGATCTTGGAGGGAGGGATACGCAGTATTTT.

This CDR3 is CASSPYLGPTRSEGYTF. DNA of the CDR3: TGCGCCAGCAGCCCCTACTTGGGCCCCACCCGATCGGAGGGCTACACCTTC. This rearrangement joins TRBV4-1 to TRBJ1-2, with D uncertain. The V end lost 4 bases, the J end lost 8 bases, and 26 bases lay between the germline ends. Germline V gene sequence: CDR1 MGHRA, CDR2 YSYEKL. The CDR3 sequence is 17 residues long.

The chain recombines TRBV7-2 with TRBJ1-6, with D unresolved. Trimming left V 1 base short and J 5 bases short, with 9 bases between. The CDR3 runs 15 residues. The germline CDR1 and CDR2 sequences are SGHTA and FQGNSA. CDR3 loop: CASSLERQNNSPLHF. CDR3 nucleotides: TGTGCCAGCAGCTTAGAACGCCAAAATAATTCACCCCTCCACTTT.

J is TRBJ2-7 and V is TRBV4-1; 8 positions match TRBD2. V lost 3 bases to trimming and J lost 7 bases; unmatched junction nucleotides: 14. CDR3 length: 16 residues. The germline CDR1 and CDR2 sequences are MGHRA and YSYEKL. CDR3 amino acids: CASSHGDEGLVSEQYF. CDR3 coding DNA: TGCGCCAGCAGCCACGGCGACGAGGGACTAGTCTCGGAGCAGTACTTC.

The J gene is TRBJ2-5, the V gene TRBV2; 8 bases map to TRBD2. This CDR3 contains 16 residues. Per the germline V gene, CDR1 is SNHLY and CDR2 is FYNNEI. The V gene end was trimmed by 3 bases and the J gene end by 5 bases; junction bases not matched to a gene: 11. CDR3 sequence reads: CASSDPRGAAGETQYF. Here the CDR3 DNA reads TGTGCCAGCAGTGACCCGCGGGGGGCCGCCGGGGAGACCCAGTACTTC.

The CDR3 region is CASSSPQGDTQYF. The CDR3 DNA reads TGTGCCAGCAGCTCGCCCCAAGGGGATACGCAGTATTTT. The chain recombines TRBV7-9 with TRBJ2-3; D not resolved. CDR3 length: 13 amino acids. The germline CDR1 and CDR2 sequences are SEHNR and FQNEAQ (reference sequence). V lost 4 bases and J 6 bases, leaving 11 bases between the germline ends.